This TCR beta chain was sequenced during a study of blood T cell repertoires in COVID-19. Overall study: The origin of the acute and convalescent COVID-19 samples was the United States, Italy and Spain. T cells, B-cell-depleted T cells, or PBMCs supplied cDNA or gDNA.

In the source study's methods: The assay estimated nucleated cells by amplifying reference gene primers. The assay was immunoSEQ multiplex PCR, and TCRdb's table has in-frame clones only and misses some. The V and J calls and clone size come from that table; D and trimming were worked out from the DNA. The table records about 69,000 clones, around 79% of them present only once. CDR3 length: 14 residues. The germline V gene has CDR1 PRHDT and CDR2 FYEKMQ (reference sequence). V dropped 5 bases and J dropped 4 bases, with 15 bases sitting between them. The specimen sequenced was peripheral blood. The chain has TRBV13 and TRBJ2-7; the D gene is possibly TRBD1 (6 bases). The TCR comes from a man aged 55-75 years with acute or convalescent COVID-19. Here the CDR3 reads CASSEQGSIYEQYF. In DNA, the CDR3 is TGTGCCAGCAGCGAACAGGGATCAATTTACGAGCAGTACTTC.